This entry describes one T cell receptor beta chain. This clone was seen just once. Its antigen is not yet known. There are no base qualities to consult, and no much larger clone falls within one base. This sample was taken from a study of glioma-infiltrating T cells after dendritic cell vaccination (dated by TCRdb to 2016 to 2017). About the full investigation: The cohort included some 15 glioblastoma patients drawn from Phase I and II dendritic cell vaccination trials, of whom 9 were newly diagnosed and 6 had recurrent disease. TCR sequencing metrics, including TIL content and tumor-blood repertoire overlap, were correlated with survival after dendritic cell vaccination. In glioblastoma patients vaccinated with dendritic cells, deep sequencing of TCR beta CDR3 regions served to measure the amount of tumor-infiltrating lymphocytes and to compare repertoires between tumor and blood. The vaccine consisted of monocyte-derived dendritic cells cultured less than eight days with IL-4 and GM-CSF, then pulsed overnight with autologous tumor lysate. Autologous tumor lysate-pulsed dendritic cell vaccination was administered to the patients between the early 2000s and the early 2010s. Each patient was given three intradermal dendritic cell vaccine injections, spaced two weeks apart, in the arm below the axilla. On the study overall, not on this receptor specifically: The cohort was small and heterogeneous, few patients had complete blood and tumor sets, and even fewer had initial-recurrent tumor pairs. TCR clonality showed no direct relationship with survival, which suggests that a diverse polyclonal response may matter. The TCR overlap response model with three groups was called speculative and said to need prospective validation. After dendritic cell vaccination, a higher estimated pretreatment TIL content predicted longer time to progression and longer overall survival.

V lost 3 bases and J lost 3 bases, and the count of bases not matched to a germline gene is 5. CDR1 LNHDA and CDR2 SQIVND are derived from the germline V gene (reference sequence). The CDR3 covers 16 residues, taking in both the cysteine and the phenylalanine. The read is trimmed to its CDR3 DNA, 48 bases read in frame from base 1. TCRB CDR3 regions were amplified from about 2 ug genomic DNA, or all available DNA if less, using the immunoSEQ assay. Multiplex PCR used 60 forward primers for TCR V beta segments and 13 reverse primers for J beta segments. Synthetic control templates were spiked into each sample at limiting dilution to estimate reads per starting template. Reads of 87 bp were generated by sequencing on the Illumina HiSeq System. The study's processing was this. PCR and sequencing errors were removed by a nearest neighbor algorithm that merged closely related sequences. TCR overlap was defined as the percentage of unique tumor TCR beta sequences that were also found in the peripheral blood of the same patient. Not all clones reach the TCRdb copy of this immuneACCESS table, which keeps in-frame sequences only. Checked studies attribute under half of the gap to unresolved V genes and leave the rest unexplained. V and J calls and clone size follow that table, whereas D and trimming were derived from the DNA. This sample gives roughly 100,000 clones in total; over 80% of them show up just once. The ten largest clonotypes hold less than 7% of the sample.

This sample's time point label indicates: after dendritic cell vaccination, including at tumor progression/relapse. Patients were selected on the basis of adequate residual fresh-frozen tumor tissue and more than two years of available survival data. An isocitrate dehydrogenase mutation was not carried by any of the glioblastoma patients, although molecular status was otherwise variable. PBMC were collected before vaccination, two weeks after the third vaccination, and at tumor progression if tumor progression occurred. The Qiagen DNeasy Blood extraction Kit was used for extraction of genomic DNA. The receptor chain draws on TRBV19 and TRBJ1-2, with 12 bases aligning to TRBD1. This receptor was identified in a human donor with glioblastoma. The sequenced sample was blood, obtained after dendritic cell vaccination. The bases are TGTGCCAGTAGTATGCCGGGACAGGGGGCATACTATGGCTACACCTTC. Its product reads: CASSMPGQGAYYGYTF.